The 20 T cell receptor beta chains reported below all come from one sample, sequenced in a study of CD8+CD57+ T cells in acquired aplastic anemia. TCR beta VDJ and CDR3 profiles were obtained from a genomic DNA template. TCRdb used MiXCR to reprocess the reads, holding one entry per CDR3 protein. The repertoire holds approximately 130,000 distinct CDR3 sequences, with more than 35% as singletons. The sample was sorted CD4+, CD8+, or CD8+CD57+ T cells (not recorded which) from PBMCs. These receptors all come from a human donor in good health, serving as a control.

A word on this clonotype: One end of the junction does not line up with germline, which may come from a read error. V is TRBV10-3 and J is TRBJ2-6; 11 positions agree with TRBD1. CDR3 length equals 12 residues. Germline-derived CDR1 and CDR2 are ENHRY and SYGVKD. The CDR3 region has the DNA TGTGCCACCGGGACAGGGGGCAACGTCCTGACTTTC. This translates into CATGTGGNVLTF.

This clonotype occurred many times. The chain recombines TRBV24-1 with TRBJ2-5, with D possibly being TRBD1 or TRBD2 (6 bases each). The CDR3 sequence is 20 residues long. Germline V gene sequence: CDR1 KGHDR, CDR2 SFDVKD. The germline V and J ends were trimmed by 4 bases and 5 bases, with 31 bases remaining between them. CDR3 DNA: TGTGCCACCAGTGACGCACCTCGGGGGACAAGGGGACTGAGGGGCGAGACCCAGTACTTC. Protein sequence: CATSDAPRGTRGLRGETQYF.

This clonotype came up many times. The rearrangement joins TRBV27 to TRBJ2-7, with 8 bases identical to TRBD1. The germline gives CDR1 MNHEY, CDR2 SMNVEV (reference sequence). The CDR3 loop spans 14 amino acids. Trimming removed 6 bases from V and 8 bases from J; junction bases left unmatched: 12. The CDR3 nucleotides are TGTGCCAGCAGCCCCCGGACAGGGAAGGCCCAGCAGTACTTC. This translates into CASSPRTGKAQQYF.

This clonotype was picked up many times. J is TRBJ2-7 and V is TRBV5-4; the D gene is possibly TRBD1 (5 bases). Germline V gene data show CDR1 as SGHNT and CDR2 as YYREEE (reference sequence). This CDR3 comprises 14 residues. The ends were cut back, 5 bases at V and 5 bases at J, with 17 bases in the middle. CDR3 sequence: CASSKRQGRDEQYF. In DNA form, the CDR3 reads TGTGCCAGCAGTAAACGGCAGGGTAGAGACGAGCAGTACTTC.

This clonotype has only a few counts. J is TRBJ2-7 and V is TRBV7-9, with D perhaps assigned TRBD1 or TRBD2 (5 bases each). The V gene lost 3 bases and the J gene lost 2 bases, with 11 bases spanning the gap. CDR3 size: 14 residues. Germline V gives CDR1 SEHNR, CDR2 FQNEAQ (reference sequence). CDR3 DNA: TGTGCCAGCAGCTTTGGTCTGGGGGCCTACGAGCAGTACTTC. Residues: CASSFGLGAYEQYF.

About this clonotype itself: Given a much more abundant clone one base away, this may be a read error. The CDR3 loop reads CASSPDIKNAEAFF. The CDR3 region has the DNA TGTGCCAGCAGCCCAGATATTAAGAACGCTGAAGCTTTCTTT. The chain couples TRBV7-9 to TRBJ1-1; D gene uncertain. The CDR3 contains 14 residues. The germline CDR1 and CDR2 sequences are SEHNR and FQNEAQ (reference sequence).

Worth noting for this clonotype: Compared with germline, one end of the junction differs, possibly owing to a read error. J is TRBJ1-5 and V is TRBV7-4, with 7 positions matching TRBD1. The CDR3 is 13 amino acids. Germline V gives CDR1 SGHVT, CDR2 SQSDAQ. CDR3 nucleotides: TGTGCCAGCTCACCAGGACAGGATCAGTCCCAGCATTTT. This translates into CASSPGQDQSQHF.

This clonotype was observed at least ten times. The chain carries TRBV19 and TRBJ2-1; the match to TRBD2 covers 9 bases. V lost 5 bases and J lost 7; bases outside the gene matches: 18. The CDR3 sequence is 18 residues long. CDR1 and CDR2 (germline): LNHDA, SQIVND (reference sequence). The CDR3 region has the DNA TGTGCCAGTAGTGGACACATCCTGGAGGGACTAGCCGGGAATGAGCAGTTCTTC. It specifies CASSGHILEGLAGNEQFF.

In its sample, this clonotype was seen many times. The chain carries TRBV11-1 and TRBJ2-2, with TRBD1 matching 7 bases. V dropped 5 bases and J dropped 2; count of bases not matched to a gene: 8. This CDR3 spans 16 amino acids. CDR1 and CDR2 from the germline V gene are SGHAT and FQDESV (reference sequence). CDR3 amino acids: CASSHYRDRNTGELFF. The CDR3 nucleotides are TGTGCCAGCAGCCACTACCGGGACAGAAACACCGGGGAGCTGTTTTTT.

This clonotype was seen at least ten times. This sequence joins TRBV7-6 and TRBJ1-3; a weak D match, TRBD1 (5 bases). The V end lost 5 bases, the J end lost 4 bases, and 12 bases lay between the germline ends. Germline-derived CDR1 and CDR2 are SGHVS and FNYEAQ. The CDR3 contains 14 residues. In DNA, the CDR3 is TGTGCCAGCAGCGTGAGAGCAGGGGGAAACACCATATATTTT. The encoded protein is CASSVRAGGNTIYF.

In its sample, this clonotype was seen many times. This chain uses TRBV7-8 with TRBJ2-1; possibly TRBD2 for D (5 bases). CDR1 is SGHVS and CDR2 is FQNEAQ in the germline V gene. Trimming stripped 2 bases from V and 10 bases from J, with 9 bases between. The CDR3 runs to 12 residues. For the CDR3, the DNA is TGTGCCAGCAGCTTAAGTGAGGGAGAGCAGTTCTTC. It translates to CASSLSEGEQFF.

This clonotype has at least ten counts. The chain uses TRBV5-8 and TRBJ2-5; tentatively, D is TRBD1 or TRBD2 (5 bases each). The CDR3 contains 14 residues. The V end lost 0 bases, the J end lost 6 bases, and 12 bases lay between the germline ends. Germline-derived CDR1 and CDR2 are SGHTS and YDEGEE. CDR3: CASSLEGPTKTQYF. The CDR3 DNA reads as TGTGCCAGCAGCTTGGAGGGACCCACCAAGACCCAGTACTTC. The full variable domain, in which reference TRBV5-8 and TRBJ2-5 provide the parts outside the CDR3, is EAGVTQSPTHLIKTRGQQATLRCSPISGHTSVYWYQQALGLGLQFLLWYDEGEERNRGNFPPRFSGRQFPNYSSELNVNALELEDSALYLCASSLEGPTKTQYFGPGTRLLVL.

Remarks on this clonotype: A read error is likely, as this CDR3 ends without the conserved phenylalanine or tryptophan. The gene calls are TRBV7-2 and TRBJ1-2, with D perhaps TRBD1 (5 bases). V dropped 5 bases and J dropped 4 bases, with 11 bases sitting between them. Germline values: CDR1 SGHTA, CDR2 FQGNSA. This CDR3 is 13 amino acids long. The CDR3 nucleotides read TGTGCCAGCAGCCCGACAGAGTTCTATGGCTACACCTCC. Amino acid sequence: CASSPTEFYGYTS.

This clonotype was recorded many times. This chain uses TRBV6-5 with TRBJ1-2; the D gene is possibly TRBD1 (6 bases). CDR3 length equals 13 residues. V gave up 2 bases and J gave up 4 bases, with 8 bases separating them. Germline-derived CDR1 and CDR2 are MNHEY and SVGAGI. CDR3 sequence: CASSYEGGYGYTF. The CDR3 DNA reads TGTGCCAGCAGTTACGAGGGGGGCTATGGCTACACCTTC.

This clonotype was counted at least ten times. The gene calls are TRBV5-1 and TRBJ2-1; D might be TRBD2 (5 bases). In germline, CDR1 is SGHRS, CDR2 YFSETQ. V was pared by 3 bases and J by 5 bases, with 15 bases between. The CDR3 consists of 15 residues. The DNA of the CDR3 is TGCGCCAGCAGCTCTCAAACTAGAGGGCACAATGAGCAGTTCTTC. Its protein is CASSSQTRGHNEQFF.

This clonotype was detected ten times or more. The chain is built from TRBV2 and TRBJ2-3, with D uncertain. CDR3 size: 13 residues. The V and J ends lost 6 bases and 6 bases respectively, with 13 bases between them. The V gene's germline CDR1 is SNHLY and CDR2 FYNNEI. The CDR3 here is CASRWNEQDTQYF. The CDR3 coding sequence is TGTGCCAGCAGGTGGAACGAGCAGGATACGCAGTATTTT. Complete variable domain (other parts from reference TRBV2 and TRBJ2-3): EPEVTQTPSHQVTQMGQEVILRCVPISNHLYFYWYRQILGQKVEFLVSFYNNEISEKSEIFDDQFSVERPDGSNFTLKIRSTKLEDSAMYFCASRWNEQDTQYFGPGTRLTVL.

This clonotype appeared many times. The CDR3 coding sequence is TGTGCCAGCAGCCAAGTGGGTTGGGAAGGGAGGCTACATGAGCAGTTCTTC. As protein: CASSQVGWEGRLHEQFF. V gene TRBV4-2 combines with J gene TRBJ2-1, with TRBD2 as a possible D gene (6 bases). The CDR3 loop spans 17 amino acids. Trimming pared 1 base from V and 8 bases from J, leaving 21 bases between. Germline loops: CDR1 LGHNA, CDR2 YNFKEQ.

The chain recombines TRBV5-1 with TRBJ2-5, with D maybe TRBD2 (6 bases). V was trimmed by 2 bases and J by 5 bases, leaving 16 bases between them. CDR1 and CDR2 from the germline V gene are SGHRS and YFSETQ. This CDR3 comprises 15 residues. The CDR3 coding sequence is TGCGCCAGCAGCTTAACAGGCTACGGAGGGGAGACCCAGTACTTC. Translated, it gives CASSLTGYGGETQYF.

The sample holds many counts of this clonotype. This rearrangement joins TRBV2 to TRBJ1-2; D perhaps matches TRBD1 (5 bases). The CDR3 loop spans 13 amino acids. CDR1 SNHLY and CDR2 FYNNEI come from the germline V gene. V lost 3 bases and J lost 2, with 7 bases in between. Here the CDR3 reads CASSEGENYGYTF. Here the CDR3 DNA reads TGTGCCAGCAGTGAGGGGGAGAACTATGGCTACACCTTC.

For this clonotype: The junction shows a germline mismatch at one end, possibly a read error. V gene TRBV4-2 combines with J gene TRBJ2-4, with 8 nucleotides matching TRBD1. Germline CDR1 and CDR2: LGHNA and YNFKEQ. The CDR3 runs 13 residues. In DNA, the CDR3 is TGTGCCAGCAACTGGGACAGGCCTAACATTCAGTATTTC. Translated, it gives CASNWDRPNIQYF.